A single sample is the source of the 23 T cell receptor beta chains below, sequenced in a study of blood T cell repertoires in COVID-19. Profiling relied on immunoSEQ multiplex PCR, and the TCRdb table lists in-frame clones only, not all of them. Among 180,000 or so clones listed, about 86% were seen once. The sample comprised peripheral blood. These receptors were collected from a man in his sixties with acute or convalescent COVID-19.

The chain carries TRBV10-3 and TRBJ2-7; TRBD2 might be the D (5 bases). The ends were cut back, 0 bases at V and 6 bases at J, with 15 bases in the middle. The CDR3 totals 15 residues. CDR1 is ENHRY and CDR2 is SYGVKD in the germline V gene. CDR3 nucleotides: TGTGCCATCAGTGAGTCTCCGGGGTCTCCTAGCGAGCAGTACTTC. This sequence encodes CAISESPGSPSEQYF.

This clone was seen only once. The chain couples TRBV4-1 to TRBJ1-1; 7 bases are shared with TRBD1. This CDR3 has 15 amino acids. Germline CDR1 and CDR2: MGHRA and YSYEKL. With 3 bases clipped from V and 5 bases from J, the junction kept 9 bases outside the gene matches. This CDR3 is CASSQDRFPGTEAFF. CDR3 nucleotides: TGCGCCAGCAGCCAGGACAGGTTCCCAGGAACTGAAGCTTTCTTT.

The chain carries TRBV19 and TRBJ1-3, with unresolved D. CDR1 and CDR2 (germline): LNHDA, SQIVND (reference sequence). This CDR3 comprises 16 residues. Trimming removed 3 bases from V and 0 bases from J, with 12 bases in between. The CDR3 DNA sequence: TGTGCCAGTAGTATGGTACAGCTCTTCTCTGGAAACACCATATATTTT. Translated, it gives CASSMVQLFSGNTIYF.

The J gene is TRBJ1-2, the V gene TRBV10-3, with a weak D call TRBD1 (5 bases). CDR3 length: 11 amino acids. Trimming pared 7 bases from V and 4 bases from J, leaving 7 bases between. The V gene's germline CDR1 is ENHRY and CDR2 SYGVKD. CDR3 sequence reads: CAIKDSYGYTF. The CDR3 DNA sequence: TGTGCCATCAAAGACAGCTATGGCTACACCTTC.

The J gene is TRBJ1-5, the V gene TRBV28, with a weak D call TRBD1 (5 bases). V was cut by 5 bases and J by 11 bases, with 25 bases left in between. The CDR3 length is 16 residues. CDR1 and CDR2 (germline): MDHEN, SYDVKM. The CDR3 loop reads CASSVARQGGAMAQHF. The DNA of the CDR3 is TGTGCCAGCAGTGTAGCCAGGCAGGGTGGGGCTATGGCCCAGCATTTT.

Concerning this clone itself: Germline and junction disagree at one end, which may indicate a read error. The chain carries TRBV7-7 and TRBJ1-1, with D uncertain. This CDR3 spans 14 amino acids. Germline-derived CDR1 and CDR2 are SSHAT and FNYEAQ (reference sequence). CDR3 DNA sequence: TGTGCTAGCAGCCCGTCGGCGGGGAGTGGTGAAGCTTTCTTT. The encoded protein is CASSPSAGSGEAFF.

This clone appeared once. The rearrangement uses TRBV5-1 and TRBJ2-3, with 11 bases that match TRBD2. CDR1 is SGHRS and CDR2 is YFSETQ in the germline V gene. The junction had 3 bases not matched to a gene; V was cut back by 4 bases and J by 5 bases. The CDR3 is 14 residues long. CDR3 region: CASSPGLAGDTQYF. CDR3 bases: TGCGCCAGCAGCCCCGGACTAGCGGGAGATACGCAGTATTTT.

The V and J genes are TRBV27 and TRBJ1-2; TRBD1 matches 7 bases. CDR1 is MNHEY, CDR2 SMNVEV, per germline (reference sequence). Losses at the gene ends were 5 bases for V and 8 bases for J; bases not matched to a gene: 11. This CDR3 contains 14 residues. CDR3 sequence: CASSPQTGQGGYTF. The DNA of the CDR3 is TGTGCCAGCAGTCCACAGACAGGGCAAGGGGGCTACACCTTC.

The chain has TRBV9 and TRBJ2-7, with D unclear. The CDR3 loop spans 17 amino acids. CDR1 is SGDLS, CDR2 YYNGEE, per germline. The V end lost 4 bases, the J end lost 3 bases, and 23 bases lay between the germline ends. The CDR3 DNA follows: TGTGCCAGCAGCAAACTACCGACTGCCCCCACACTCTACGAGCAGTACTTC. This encodes CASSKLPTAPTLYEQYF.

This clone has more than one count but fewer than ten. V and J are TRBV7-3 and TRBJ2-2; tentatively, D is TRBD1 (6 bases). Trimming cost V 2 bases and J 7 bases, with 11 bases left between them. This CDR3 contains 14 residues. Germline CDR1 is SGHTA and CDR2 is FQGTGA. CDR3 coding DNA: TGTGCCAGCAGCTTACAGGGGATAGGCGGGGAGCTGTTTTTT. It codes for CASSLQGIGGELFF.

The chain combines TRBV3-1 (or the pseudogene TRBV3-2) with TRBJ2-3; perhaps TRBD2 as D (6 bases). CDR3 length: 16 residues. Germline CDR1 and CDR2: LGHDT and YNNKEL (reference sequence). Deletions cut 4 bases from V and 0 bases from J, with 14 bases between. In DNA form, the CDR3 reads TGTGCCAGCAGCCGTGGGGGGTCCTTTAGCACAGATACGCAGTATTTT. It is translated as CASSRGGSFSTDTQYF.

The gene calls are TRBV6-5 and TRBJ2-3; the D gene is possibly TRBD2 (5 bases). The CDR3 is 15 amino acids. Germline CDR1 and CDR2: MNHEY and SVGAGI. V was pared by 6 bases and J by 5 bases, with 18 bases between. This CDR3 reads CASRESVGRGDTQYF. In DNA form, the CDR3 reads TGTGCCAGCAGGGAGAGCGTGGGCCGGGGAGATACGCAGTATTTT.

The rearrangement links TRBV11-1 to TRBJ2-2, with 9 bases lining up with TRBD1. The germline CDR1 and CDR2 sequences are SGHAT and FQDESV (reference sequence). The CDR3 covers 14 residues. V lost 6 bases and J lost 5; bases outside the gene matches: 4. The CDR3 here is CASSRGTGTGELFF. The CDR3 DNA follows: TGTGCCAGCAGTCGTGGGACAGGGACCGGGGAGCTGTTTTTT. Full variable domain (missing parts from reference TRBV11-1 and TRBJ2-2): EAEVAQSPRYKITEKSQAVAFWCDPISGHATLYWYRQILGQGPELLVQFQDESVVDDSQLPKDRFSAERLKGVDSTLKIQPAELGDSAMYLCASSRGTGTGELFFGEGSRLTVL.

V is TRBV6-5 and J is TRBJ2-7, with 7 bases aligning to TRBD2. Trimming removed 7 bases from V and 2 bases from J; junction bases left unmatched: 11. The germline V gene encodes CDR1 MNHEY and CDR2 SVGAGI. The CDR3 is made up of 15 amino acids. CDR3 sequence reads: CASIPSAGEAYEQYF. The CDR3 DNA reads TGTGCCAGCATTCCTTCGGCGGGAGAGGCCTACGAGCAGTACTTC.

V gene TRBV9 combines with J gene TRBJ2-5; TRBD1 matches 8 bases. The V gene's germline CDR1 is SGDLS and CDR2 YYNGEE. The CDR3 is made up of 16 amino acids. The V gene end was trimmed by 4 bases and the J gene end by 5 bases; junction bases not matched to a gene: 13. The CDR3 DNA reads as TGTGCCAGCAGCTCAGGGGGCTGGGTAGGGTCGGAGACCCAGTACTTC. Its protein product is CASSSGGWVGSETQYF. The complete variable domain, with remaining parts taken from reference TRBV9 and TRBJ2-5, reads DSGVTQTPKHLITATGQRVTLRCSPRSGDLSVYWYQQSLDQGLQFLIQYYNGEERAKGNILERFSAQQFPDLHSELNLSSLELGDSALYFCASSSGGWVGSETQYFGPGTRLLVL.

J is TRBJ1-1 and V is TRBV28, with 7 bases aligning to TRBD1. Per germline, CDR1 MDHEN and CDR2 SYDVKM. There are 15 residues in the CDR3. The junction had 7 bases not matched to a gene; V was cut back by 5 bases and J by 1 base. CDR3 sequence: CASSPTGTANTEAFF. The CDR3 nucleotides are TGTGCCAGCAGTCCAACCGGGACAGCGAACACTGAAGCTTTCTTT.

This sequence joins TRBV5-1 and TRBJ1-2; D may be TRBD1 (6 bases). Per germline, CDR1 SGHRS and CDR2 YFSETQ. This CDR3 region has 15 residues. Deletions cut 0 bases from V and 0 bases from J, with 9 bases between. CDR3 amino acids: CASSLGQAANYGYTF. CDR3 nucleotide sequence: TGCGCCAGCAGCTTGGGACAGGCGGCTAACTATGGCTACACCTTC.

V gene TRBV5-1 combines with J gene TRBJ2-3, with D tentatively TRBD2 (5 bases). The CDR3 consists of 15 residues. Germline V CDR1 and CDR2: SGHRS, YFSETQ. V lost 9 bases to trimming and J lost 4 bases, with 21 bases between them. The CDR3 here is CATQRSGTWADTQYF. CDR3 in DNA: TGCGCCACCCAACGCTCGGGAACCTGGGCAGATACGCAGTATTTT.

This chain links TRBV19 with TRBJ2-1, with 10 bases aligning to TRBD1. Germline V gene lookup returns CDR1 LNHDA and CDR2 SQIVND (reference sequence). The J segment lost 5 bases and the V segment lost 9 bases, leaving 4 bases of the junction unmatched. The CDR3 runs 13 residues. CDR3 residues: CASKDRGHNEQFF. CDR3 DNA: TGTGCCAGCAAAGACAGGGGGCACAATGAGCAGTTCTTC.

The count of this clone is one. The rearrangement uses TRBV7-8 and TRBJ2-6; the D is unclear. Trimming removed 8 bases at V and 4 bases at J, with 18 bases between. Germline CDR1 reads SGHVS; CDR2 reads FQNEAQ. The CDR3 length is 16 residues. DNA of the CDR3: TGTGCCAGCCCGCGAGGCCCACTCGGGGGGGCCAACGTCCTGACTTTC. Amino acid sequence: CASPRGPLGGANVLTF.

The V and J genes are TRBV3-1 (or the pseudogene TRBV3-2) and TRBJ1-2, with TRBD1 identical over 9 bases. Germline V gene sequence: CDR1 LGHDT, CDR2 YNNKEL (reference sequence). V gave up 4 bases and J gave up 5 bases; unmatched junction bases: 14. The CDR3 contains 17 residues. The CDR3 region is CASSLSSDRGGAYGYTF. For the CDR3, the DNA is TGTGCCAGCAGCCTATCGTCGGACAGGGGAGGGGCTTATGGCTACACCTTC.

The rearrangement links TRBV20-1 to TRBJ2-5; D gene ambiguous. V lost 3 bases to trimming and J lost 3 bases, with 8 bases between them. CDR3 length: 12 residues. Germline V gives CDR1 DFQATT, CDR2 SNEGSKA (reference sequence). CDR3 nucleotide sequence: TGCAGTGCTAGTACAGCTAAAGAGACCCAGTACTTC. This translates into CSASTAKETQYF.

This chain connects TRBV5-1 to TRBJ2-1; D is perhaps TRBD2 (5 bases). The CDR3 contains 14 residues. Germline CDR1 reads SGHRS; CDR2 reads YFSETQ. Trimming took 2 bases from V and 3 from J, leaving 9 bases between them. As DNA, the CDR3 is TGCGCCAGCAGCTTCGGAGGAGGCTACAATGAGCAGTTCTTC. As protein: CASSFGGGYNEQFF.